This TCR beta chain was sequenced in a study of blood T cell repertoires in COVID-19. Study in general: Donors in Cohort 3 counted as recovered after two negative PCRs, clearance, or symptom resolution. T cells, B-cell-depleted T cells, or PBMCs supplied cDNA or gDNA.

The method was immunoSEQ multiplex PCR; TCRdb's version includes in-frame clones alone and lacks a portion of them. The sample carries fewer than 250,000 clones, around 87% recorded once. This clone was seen once. Individuals aged about 18 to 89 years were recruited from roughly 22 US areas. Germline lookup yields CDR1 SGHNT and CDR2 YENEEA. The ends were cut back, 2 bases at V and 2 bases at J, with 6 bases in the middle. This CDR3 has 13 residues. The sample comprised PBMCs or T cells enriched from blood (not recorded which). The rearrangement uses TRBV11-3 and TRBJ1-2; TRBD1 is a possible D gene (5 bases). The origin of this receptor is a woman between 35 and 50 years old in a cohort exposed to, infected with or recovered from COVID-19 (not recorded which). The CDR3 loop reads CASSLRGNYGYTF. The CDR3 DNA follows: TGTGCCAGCAGCTTACGGGGGAACTATGGCTACACCTTC. Full variable domain (outside the CDR3, taken from reference TRBV11-3 and TRBJ1-2): EAGVVQSPRYKIIEKKQPVAFWCNPISGHNTLYWYLQNLGQGPELLIRYENEEAVDDSQLPKDRFSAERLKGVDSTLKIQPAELGDSAVYLCASSLRGNYGYTFGSGTRLTVV.